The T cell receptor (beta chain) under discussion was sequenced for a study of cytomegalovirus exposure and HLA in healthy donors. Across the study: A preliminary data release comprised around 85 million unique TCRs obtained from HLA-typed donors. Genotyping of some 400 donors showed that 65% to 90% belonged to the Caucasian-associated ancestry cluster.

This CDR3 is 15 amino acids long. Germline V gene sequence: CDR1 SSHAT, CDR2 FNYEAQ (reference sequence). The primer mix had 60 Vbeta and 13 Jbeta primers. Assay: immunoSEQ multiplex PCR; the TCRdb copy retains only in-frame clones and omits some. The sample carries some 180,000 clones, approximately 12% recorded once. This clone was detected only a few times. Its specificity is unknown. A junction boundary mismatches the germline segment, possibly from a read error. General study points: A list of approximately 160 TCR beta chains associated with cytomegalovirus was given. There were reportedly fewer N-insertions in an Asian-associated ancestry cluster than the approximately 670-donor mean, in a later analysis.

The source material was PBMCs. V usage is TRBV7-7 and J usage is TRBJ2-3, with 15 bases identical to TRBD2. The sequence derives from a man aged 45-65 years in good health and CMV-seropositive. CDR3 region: CASSMGLAGGDTQYF. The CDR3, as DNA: TGTGCTAGCAGCATGGGACTAGCGGGGGGAGATACGCAGTATTTT. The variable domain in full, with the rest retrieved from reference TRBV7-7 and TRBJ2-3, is GAGVSQSPRYKVTKRGQDVTLRCDPISSHATLYWYQQALGQGPEFLTYFNYEAQPDKSGLPSDRFSAERPEGSISTLTIQRTEQRDSAMYRCASSMGLAGGDTQYFGPGTRLTVL.